The source of this TCR beta chain is a study of T cells in Graves' hyperthyroidism and ophthalmopathy. Study-wide results and caveats: Ophthalmopathy and stable hyperthyroidism were told apart by a 13 V-J model. Appearing also in blood were most of the thyroid clonotypes expanded above 0.001.

TCR beta CDR3 region amplification was performed from RNA transcripts. When the TCR CDR3 underwent first-round RT-PCR, the HTBI primer set was used. TCRdb re-analysed the multiplex PCR reads in MiXCR, keeping a single row per CDR3 protein. The sample records roughly 840,000 distinct CDR3 sequences, around 38% being singletons. Germline CDR1 and CDR2: DFQATT and SNEGSKA (reference sequence). The V gene lost 3 bases and the J gene lost 8 bases, with 20 bases spanning the gap. This CDR3 comprises 15 residues. This clonotype appeared a single time. The antigen is not known. A much larger clone sits a single nucleotide away, making a read error possible.

Sequencing used blood. The chain joins TRBV20-1 to TRBJ1-5; D possibly corresponds to TRBD1 (6 bases). The receptor's source is a man between 18 and 35 years old with Graves' hyperthyroidism. The CDR3 DNA is TGCAGTGCTAGGAGACAGGCTTCGACGATAGAGCCCCAGCATTTT. Translation gives CSARRQASTIEPQHF.